Each of the 10 T cell receptor beta chains below was sequenced from the same sample in a study of CD8 T cells in Susac syndrome. Random hexamers served to reverse transcribe about 0.45 to 1 ug RNA. TCRdb reprocessed the immunoSEQ multiplex PCR reads with MiXCR, giving one entry per CDR3 protein. The top ten hold roughly 0.095% of the sample, which has 150,000 to 200,000 distinct CDR3 sequences, approximately 96% seen once. The sequencing sample was made of CD4+ T cells from PBMCs. The receptors come from a human donor with multiple sclerosis.

This clonotype has more than one count but fewer than ten. The chain has TRBV30 and TRBJ1-5; D ambiguous. V was clipped by 2 bases and J by 4 bases, with 6 bases between them. Looked up from germline, CDR1 is GTSNPN and CDR2 is SVGIG (reference sequence). The CDR3 is made up of 12 amino acids. The CDR3 DNA reads TGTGCCTGGAGTATTGGAAATCAGCCCCAGCATTTT. This encodes CAWSIGNQPQHF.

The V call is TRBV3-1, the J call TRBJ1-4; D is unresolved. V was trimmed by 1 base and J by 9 bases, leaving 3 bases between them. CDR1 LGHDT and CDR2 YNNKEL come from the germline V gene (reference sequence). The CDR3 totals 11 residues. The CDR3 reads CASSQGQKLFF. As DNA, the CDR3 is TGTGCCAGCAGCCAAGGCCAAAAACTGTTTTTT.

The chain carries TRBV2 and TRBJ2-5; perhaps TRBD1 as D (6 bases). The germline gives CDR1 SNHLY, CDR2 FYNNEI. V gave up 6 bases and J gave up 6 bases, with 17 bases separating them. The CDR3 has 14 amino acids. The CDR3 spells CASRDQGPSKTQYF. As DNA, the CDR3 is TGTGCCAGCAGAGATCAGGGGCCCTCCAAGACCCAGTACTTC.

V usage is TRBV15 and J usage is TRBJ2-7, with D perhaps matching TRBD2 (6 bases). Germline V lookup: CDR1 LNHNV, CDR2 YYDKDF (reference sequence). The V and J ends lost 0 bases and 4 bases respectively, with 13 bases between them. The CDR3 has 15 amino acids. The CDR3 region is CATSREGDSLYEQYF. CDR3 DNA: TGTGCCACCAGCAGAGAGGGGGACTCCTTATACGAGCAGTACTTC.

The chain carries TRBV4-2 and TRBJ2-7; D might be TRBD1 (6 bases). Trimming removed 2 bases from V and 2 bases from J, with 16 bases in between. Germline V CDR1 and CDR2: LGHNA, YNFKEQ. The CDR3 loop spans 16 amino acids. This CDR3 reads CASSQMFRQGPYEQYF. The CDR3 coding sequence is TGTGCCAGCAGCCAAATGTTCCGGCAGGGGCCCTACGAGCAGTACTTC.

The chain recombines TRBV15 with TRBJ1-2, with 9 nucleotides matching TRBD1. Germline V CDR1 and CDR2: LNHNV, YYDKDF (reference sequence). This CDR3 region has 14 residues. Trimming removed 5 bases from V and 7 bases from J; junction bases left unmatched: 8. The CDR3 DNA follows: TGTGCCACCAGCCCCCAGCGGACAGGGGTTGGCTACACCTTC. Its protein product is CATSPQRTGVGYTF.

In the case of this clonotype: This sequence may be a read error, since a much larger clone differs from it by one base. The V call is TRBV12-3 or TRBV12-4, the J call TRBJ2-3; D not certain. The V end was cut by 6 bases, the J end by 4 bases, with 5 bases between. The CDR3 is 11 amino acids. CDR3 nucleotide sequence: TGTGCCAGCAGCTTCGCAGATACGCAGTATTTT. Amino acids: CASSFADTQYF.

The chain links TRBV7-2 to TRBJ2-5; 9 nucleotides agree with TRBD2. Germline trimming cut 1 base from V and 7 bases from J; bases unmatched to any gene: 7. Germline loops: CDR1 SGHTA, CDR2 FQGNSA. This CDR3 spans 15 amino acids. This chain's CDR3 is CASSLDGGGAGTQYF. The DNA for the CDR3 is TGTGCCAGCAGCTTAGATGGCGGGGGGGCGGGGACCCAGTACTTC.

The chain links TRBV25-1 to TRBJ2-5; perhaps TRBD1 as D (5 bases). CDR3 size: 13 residues. The V gene's germline CDR1 is MGHDK and CDR2 SYGVNS. V was shortened by 4 bases and J by 1 base, with 7 bases between the two germline ends. Here the CDR3 reads CASSVRVQETQYF. In DNA, the CDR3 is TGTGCCAGCAGTGTCAGGGTCCAAGAGACCCAGTACTTC.

The V gene is TRBV7-8, the J gene TRBJ2-1, with D tentatively TRBD2 (5 bases). Trimming stripped 6 bases from V and 10 bases from J, with 13 bases between. CDR3 length equals 12 residues. CDR1 is SGHVS and CDR2 is FQNEAQ in the germline V gene. In nucleotides, the CDR3 is TGTGCCAGCAGTCAGATCCAGCGGGAGCAGTTCTTC. This sequence encodes CASSQIQREQFF.